The TCR beta chain under discussion was sequenced for a study of low-dose radiotherapy and immunotherapy resistance in tumors. Study as a whole: The schedule for Cohort 2 used 1 Gy per fraction every two weeks, which added up to 13 Gy over 26 weeks. The 200 mg/m2 dose of intravenous cyclophosphamide was given every two weeks, one day before radiation and immunotherapy.

For this clonotype: One junction end disagrees with the germline gene, perhaps due to a read error.

First-strand cDNA relied on TRAV- and TRBV-specific primers spanning alpha and beta chains. Amplification of TCRs used a constant-region primer and V-primer adapter for 15 to 25 PCR cycles. TCRdb re-derived calls from the reads in MiXCR, one entry per CDR3 protein. The data show 35,000 to 50,000 distinct CDR3 sequences, about 28% seen once. Germline V gene sequence: CDR1 SGHRS, CDR2 YFSETQ. The CDR3 spans 15 residues. Sample time point: before trial treatment. The study gave donors nivolumab, ipilimumab, aspirin, low-dose cyclophosphamide and low-dose radiotherapy. Qualifying patients carried advanced solid tumors devoid of tumor-infiltrating lymphocytes.

Here the sequenced sample was PBMCs, taken before treatment. This chain links TRBV5-1 with TRBJ1-1; 9 bases are shared with TRBD1. The clonotype comes from a male donor with gallbladder cancer. The CDR3 DNA sequence: TGTGCCAGCAGCGGTAGACAGGGGGTGAATACTGAAGCTTTCTTT. This translates into CASSGRQGVNTEAFF.